The 2 T cell receptor beta chains in this list originate from one sample, sequenced in a study of control samples from healthy donors and cancer patients (TCRdb year 2020). Library creation used the immunoSEQ multiplex PCR assay. What TCRdb holds here is the immuneACCESS table cut down to in-frame rearrangements. Part of the clones is not present; checked against another copy, under half of the missing clones reflect an unresolved V gene, and the others are unexplained. The sample includes tens of thousands of clones, with around 87% observed a single time. The top ten hold around 18% of the sample. Sequencing was performed on blood. The receptors derive from a man between 50 and 59 years old in good health.

This chain links TRBV2 with TRBJ1-5; D is unresolved. V was pared by 0 bases and J by 4 bases, with 7 bases between. This CDR3 comprises 14 residues. Germline CDR1 is SNHLY and CDR2 is FYNNEI. The CDR3 loop reads CASSEANLNQPQHF. The CDR3 coding sequence is TGTGCCAGCAGTGAAGCGAACCTAAATCAGCCCCAGCATTTT.

This rearrangement joins TRBV2 to TRBJ2-1, with TRBD1 as a possible D gene (6 bases). CDR1 SNHLY and CDR2 FYNNEI come from the germline V gene. The CDR3 sequence is 15 residues long. V dropped 6 bases and J dropped 0 bases, with 12 bases sitting between them. This CDR3 reads CASSIDRSSYNEQFF. The CDR3 DNA reads as TGTGCCAGCAGCATCGACAGGAGCTCCTACAATGAGCAGTTCTTC.